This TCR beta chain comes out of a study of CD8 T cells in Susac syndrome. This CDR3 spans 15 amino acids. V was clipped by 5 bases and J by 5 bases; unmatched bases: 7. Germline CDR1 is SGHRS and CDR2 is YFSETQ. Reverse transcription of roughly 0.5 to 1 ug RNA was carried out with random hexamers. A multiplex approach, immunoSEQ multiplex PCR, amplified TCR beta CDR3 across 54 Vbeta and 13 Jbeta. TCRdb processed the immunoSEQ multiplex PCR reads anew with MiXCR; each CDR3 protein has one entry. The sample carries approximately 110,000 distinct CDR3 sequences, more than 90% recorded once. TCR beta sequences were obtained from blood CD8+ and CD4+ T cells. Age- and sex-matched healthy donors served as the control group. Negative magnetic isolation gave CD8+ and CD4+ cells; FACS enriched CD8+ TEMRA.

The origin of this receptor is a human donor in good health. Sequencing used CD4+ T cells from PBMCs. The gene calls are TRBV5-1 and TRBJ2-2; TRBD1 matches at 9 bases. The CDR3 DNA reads TGCGCCAGCAGTATAACAGGGGGCCGGACCGGGGAGCTGTTTTTT. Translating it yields CASSITGGRTGELFF.